This T cell receptor (beta chain) was identified during a study of T cells in Graves' hyperthyroidism and ophthalmopathy. Findings and caveats of the study: Also found in blood were most expanded thyroid clonotypes above 0.001.

As concerns this clonotype: Antigen unknown.

TCR beta CDR3 regions were amplified from RNA transcripts. The TCR CDR3 first-round RT-PCR relied on the HTBI primer set. One entry per CDR3 protein, called by TCRdb with MiXCR from the multiplex PCR reads. The sample includes under 350,000 distinct CDR3 sequences, over 20% of them seen just once. V shed 1 base and J shed 6 bases, with 15 bases lying between them. The CDR3 sequence is 14 residues long. The V gene's germline CDR1 is DFQATT and CDR2 SNEGSKA (reference sequence). J is TRBJ1-1 and V is TRBV20-1; a possible D gene is TRBD1 (6 bases). The sequence came from a woman in her forties or fifties with Graves' hyperthyroidism. Sequencing was performed on blood. Here the CDR3 reads CSARAWGRRAEAFF. CDR3 bases: TGCAGTGCTAGAGCATGGGGGCGGAGGGCTGAAGCTTTCTTT.